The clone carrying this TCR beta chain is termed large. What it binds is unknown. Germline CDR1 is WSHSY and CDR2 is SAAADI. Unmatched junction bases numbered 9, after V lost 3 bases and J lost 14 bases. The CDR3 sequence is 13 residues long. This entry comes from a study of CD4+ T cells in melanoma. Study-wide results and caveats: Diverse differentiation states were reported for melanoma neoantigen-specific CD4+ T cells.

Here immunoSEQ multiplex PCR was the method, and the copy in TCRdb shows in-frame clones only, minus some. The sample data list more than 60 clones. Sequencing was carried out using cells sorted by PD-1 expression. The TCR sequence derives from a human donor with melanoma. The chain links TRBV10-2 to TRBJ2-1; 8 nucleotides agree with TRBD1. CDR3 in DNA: TGCGCCAGCAGTGAAGACAGGGGCGAGGGGGAGTTCTTC. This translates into CASSEDRGEGEFF.